This TCR beta chain emerged from a study of a mutant IDH1 vaccine in newly diagnosed glioma. V shed 0 bases and J 6 bases; nucleotides not matched to a gene: 2. The V gene's germline CDR1 is LGHNA and CDR2 YNFKEQ. This CDR3 region has 15 residues. Method: immunoSEQ multiplex PCR; TCRdb's copy keeps in-frame clones and lacks some. The sample yields 50,000 to 60,000 clones, around 90% seen once. Specified time point: week 11, during vaccination. Alongside topical imiquimod, each dose of vaccine comprised 300 ug of mutant IDH1 20-mer peptide. In the case of this clone: Its matching antigen is unknown.

J is TRBJ2-7 and V is TRBV4-2, with 13 nucleotides matching TRBD2. The receptor was derived from a man aged 50-60 years with glioma. The sample here was PBMCs, taken from a glioma patient whose treatment included an IDH1 peptide vaccine. This chain's CDR3 is CASSQERLAGGEQYF. DNA for the CDR3: TGTGCCAGCAGCCAAGAACGACTAGCGGGAGGCGAGCAGTACTTC.